The next 6 T cell receptor beta chains were all read from a single sample in a study of human T cells and chemical hapten exposure. Unfractionated whole blood yielded the extracted total RNA. The library tagged individual cDNA molecules with unique molecular identifiers. TCRdb used MiXCR to reprocess the reads, holding one entry per CDR3 protein. The table includes fewer than 4,000 distinct CDR3 sequences, over 45% detected once. The sequenced sample was whole blood. The receptor source for this set is a human donor who had alopecia or was a healthy volunteer (not recorded which). Some clones in this sample may be carry-over from other donors' samples. This table probably holds off-target reads from a library built for another chain.

CDR3 in DNA: TGTGCCAGCAGTTCCGGACTCCTCTACACCGGGGAGCTGTTTTTT. This gives the protein CASSSGLLYTGELFF. V and J are TRBV6-2 or TRBV6-3 and TRBJ2-2, with D possibly matching TRBD2 (5 bases). Trimming took off 4 bases at V and 3 bases at J, with 12 bases between the two ends. Germline V CDR1 and CDR2: MNHEY, SVGEGT. This CDR3 is built from 15 residues.

This chain joins TRBV10-3 and TRBJ2-7, with TRBD2 matching 12 bases. The CDR3 loop spans 14 amino acids. Per the germline V gene, CDR1 is ENHRY and CDR2 is SYGVKD. J lost 3 bases, V lost 4 bases, and 1 base had no gene match. The CDR3: CAISGLAGVYEQYF. Here the CDR3 DNA reads TGTGCCATCAGTGGACTAGCGGGAGTCTACGAGCAGTACTTC.

This clonotype was counted a few times. V usage is TRBV25-1 and J usage is TRBJ2-7, with TRBD1 identical over 8 bases. The CDR3 runs to 17 residues. Germline loops: CDR1 MGHDK, CDR2 SYGVNS. Trimming at V came to 3 bases and at J to 2 bases, leaving 12 bases not matched to a gene. The DNA for the CDR3 is TGTGCCAGCAGTGACCCTAAATTGACAGGGGTTCCCTACGAGCAGTACTTC. Translated, it gives CASSDPKLTGVPYEQYF.

The DNA for the CDR3 is TGCAGTGCTAGAGATGATGTGACCGGGGAGCTGTTTTTT. Translating it yields CSARDDVTGELFF. The genes are TRBV20-1 and TRBJ2-2; D gene uncertain. Germline-derived CDR1 and CDR2 are DFQATT and SNEGSKA (reference sequence). This CDR3 is 13 amino acids long. V was pared by 0 bases and J by 5 bases, with 7 bases between.

This clonotype was detected only once. V usage is TRBV5-1 and J usage is TRBJ2-1; D is uncertain. The CDR3 covers 11 residues. Trimming took 3 bases from V and 13 from J, leaving 11 bases between them. Germline V lookup: CDR1 SGHRS, CDR2 YFSETQ. The CDR3 DNA reads as TGCGCCAGCAGCTCCGTAACAGATCAGTTCTTC. Translated, it gives CASSSVTDQFF.

V is TRBV28 and J is TRBJ2-7; 8 nucleotides match TRBD2. Germline V gene data show CDR1 as MDHEN and CDR2 as SYDVKM. The CDR3 extends over 14 amino acids. Germline trimming cut 6 bases from V and 3 bases from J; bases unmatched to any gene: 7. The CDR3 DNA sequence: TGTGCCAGCAGCCCAGCGGGGGCGGGCTACGAGCAGTACTTC. Protein product: CASSPAGAGYEQYF.